The sequence of this TCR beta chain was determined in a study of blood T cell repertoires in COVID-19. How the authors handled the data: Reference gene primer amplification in the assay estimated nucleated cell counts. The protocol was immunoSEQ multiplex PCR, while the TCRdb copy is restricted to in-frame clones and leaves out a portion. The D gene and trimming were derived from the DNA, and the V and J assignments and clone size from that table. This sample has 45,000 to 70,000 clones, with 81% found just once. The V end lost 4 bases, the J end lost 2 bases, and 8 bases lay between the germline ends. The CDR3 is 13 amino acids. The germline V gene has CDR1 SGHTA and CDR2 FQGNSA.

This rearrangement joins TRBV7-2 to TRBJ1-2, with D possibly being TRBD1 (5 bases). Sequenced input: peripheral blood. The receptor was derived from a woman at least 80 years old with active or convalescent COVID-19. DNA for the CDR3: TGTGCCAGCAGCTCCCAGGGCAACTATGGCTACACCTTC. Translating it yields CASSSQGNYGYTF.